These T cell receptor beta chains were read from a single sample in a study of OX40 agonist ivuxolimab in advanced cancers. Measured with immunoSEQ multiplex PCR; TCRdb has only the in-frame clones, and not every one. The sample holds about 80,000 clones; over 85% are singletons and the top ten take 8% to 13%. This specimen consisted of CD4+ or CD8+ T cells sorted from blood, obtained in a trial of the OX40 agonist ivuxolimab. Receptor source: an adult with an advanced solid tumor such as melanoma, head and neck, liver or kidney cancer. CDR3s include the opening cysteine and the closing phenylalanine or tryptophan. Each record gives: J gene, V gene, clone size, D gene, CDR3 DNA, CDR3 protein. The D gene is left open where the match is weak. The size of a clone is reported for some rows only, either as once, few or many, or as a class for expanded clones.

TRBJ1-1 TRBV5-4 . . TGTGCCAGCAGTTCGAGTATGGACACTGAAGCTTTCTTT CASSSSMDTEAFF
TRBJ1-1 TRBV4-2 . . TGTGCCAGCAGCCAAGATGTCGGTGGGGTTGAAGCTTTCTTT CASSQDVGGVEAFF
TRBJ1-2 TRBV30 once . TGTGCCGGGTGGGCAGGGAACAGTATGTGGTATGGCTACACCTTC CAGWAGNSMWYGYTF
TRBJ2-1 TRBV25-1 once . TGTGCCAGCAGTCGTGGTGAGCAGTTCTTC CASSRGEQFF
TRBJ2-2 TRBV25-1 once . TGTGCCAGCAGTAGTACCGGGGAGCTGTTTTTT CASSSTGELFF
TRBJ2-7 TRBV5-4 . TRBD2 TGTGCCACCTACAAATACGGGACTAGGGAGTACGAGCAGTACTTC CATYKYGTREYEQYF
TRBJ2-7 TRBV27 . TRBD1 TGTGCCAGCAGTTTCGCAGGGGGCAACGAGCAGTACTTC CASSFAGGNEQYF
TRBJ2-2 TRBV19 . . TGTGCCAGTATTTCCTCCGGGAGCCTGAACACCGGGGAGCTGTTTTTT CASISSGSLNTGELFF
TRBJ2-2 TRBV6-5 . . TGTGCCAGCAGTTACGGGCAGTTCACCGGGGAGCTGTTTTTT CASSYGQFTGELFF
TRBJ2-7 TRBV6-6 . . TGTGCCAGCAGTTACAACGGGCCACGCTCCGTCGACGAGCAGTACTTC CASSYNGPRSVDEQYF
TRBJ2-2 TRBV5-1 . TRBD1 TGCGCCAGCAGCCCGTGGACAGGGTACACCGGGGAGCTGTTTTTT CASSPWTGYTGELFF
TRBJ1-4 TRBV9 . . TGTGCCAGCAGCGATTCCGTATCAGGGTTGAGTCCGTCTAATGAAAAACTGTTTTTT CASSDSVSGLSPSNEKLFF
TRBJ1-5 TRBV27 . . TGTGCCGGCGGGTTCGGGCAGCCCCAGCATTTT CAGGFGQPQHF
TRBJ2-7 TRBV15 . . TGTGCCACCAGCAGAGATCCCGAGTCCTACGAGCAGTACTTC CATSRDPESYEQYF
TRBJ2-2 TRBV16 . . TGTGCCAGCACCGCCCCAGGACCGACCGGGGAGCTGTTTTTT CASTAPGPTGELFF
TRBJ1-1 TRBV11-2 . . TGTGCCAGCAGCCCTTCATCCTTCTCGTTATCTGAAGCTTTCTTT CASSPSSFSLSEAFF
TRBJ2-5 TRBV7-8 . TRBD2 TGTGCCAGCAGCTTCTTAGGTTTTGGGGGAGGGCCAGGCGAGACCCAGTACTTC CASSFLGFGGGPGETQYF
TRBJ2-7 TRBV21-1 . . TGTGCCAGCAGCAAAGGGGATTTTGAAGGGGACTACGAGCAGTACTTC CASSKGDFEGDYEQYF
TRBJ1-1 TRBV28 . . TGTGCCAGCAGCGAGTCGGGGGTCACTGAAGCTTTCTTT CASSESGVTEAFF
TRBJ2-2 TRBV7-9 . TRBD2 TGTGCCAGCAGGGGAACTAGCGGGAGGGCTGGCACCGGGGAGCTGTTTTTT CASRGTSGRAGTGELFF
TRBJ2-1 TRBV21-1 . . TGTGCCAGCAGCACCGGACTAGCGGGAGAATATGAGCAGTTCTTC CASSTGLAGEYEQFF
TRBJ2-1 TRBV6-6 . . TGTGCCAGCAGTGGGGACATCGTACAGTACAATGAGCAGTTCTTC CASSGDIVQYNEQFF
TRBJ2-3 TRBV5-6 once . TGTGCCAGCAGCTTGGAGGTGGCAGCCCGGACTAGCACAGATACGCAGTATTTT CASSLEVAARTSTDTQYF
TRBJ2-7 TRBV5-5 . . TGTGCCAGCAGCCAAGATCCGGGAGACAGCTCCTACGAGCAGTACTTC CASSQDPGDSSYEQYF
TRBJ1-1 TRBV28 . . TGTGCCAGCAGTTTTCGCGGGGAGAACACTGAAGCTTTCTTT CASSFRGENTEAFF
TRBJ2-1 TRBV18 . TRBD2 TGTGCCAGCTCACCGAGGGAGGGCCGGAATGAGCAGTTCTTC CASSPREGRNEQFF
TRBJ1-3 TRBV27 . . TGTGCCAGCAGTTTATCTCGGCGGAGCTCTGGAAACACCATATATTTT CASSLSRRSSGNTIYF
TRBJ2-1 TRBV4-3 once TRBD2 TGCGCCAGCAGCCAAGGCGCTAGCGGGGGGCTCTACAATGAGCAGTTCTTC CASSQGASGGLYNEQFF
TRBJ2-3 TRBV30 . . TGTGCCTGGAGTGTAGGGTCAGATACGCAGTATTTT CAWSVGSDTQYF
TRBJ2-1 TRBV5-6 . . TGTGCCAGCAGCTTGGTGGCAGAGCAGTTCTTC CASSLVAEQFF
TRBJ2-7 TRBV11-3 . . TGTGCCAGCAGCTTAGCCCCCGGGTCCGAGCAGTACTTC CASSLAPGSEQYF
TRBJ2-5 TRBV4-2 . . TGTGCCAGCAGCCGCGAGAGGGTTGGGGAGACCCAGTACTTC CASSRERVGETQYF
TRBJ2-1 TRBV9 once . TGTGCCAGCAGCGGGAACATTGGTAGAAATGAGCAGTTCTTC CASSGNIGRNEQFF
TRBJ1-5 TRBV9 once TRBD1 TGTGCCAGCGGACAGGGAGACAGCAATCAGCCCCAGCATTTT CASGQGDSNQPQHF
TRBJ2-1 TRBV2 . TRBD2 TGTGCCAGCAGTGGGACTAGCGGGAGTAATGCGAGGAGGTACAATGAGCAGTTCTTC CASSGTSGSNARRYNEQFF
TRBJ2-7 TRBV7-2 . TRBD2 TGTGCCAGCAGCCGGGGGGGGAACGAGCAGTACTTC CASSRGGNEQYF
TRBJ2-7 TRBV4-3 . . TGCGCCAGCAGCCAAGATCCCCTTTCCGCCGAGCAGTACTTC CASSQDPLSAEQYF
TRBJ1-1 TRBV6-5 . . TGTGCCAGCAGGACCCCCCGGGACATTAACACTGAAGCTTTCTTT CASRTPRDINTEAFF
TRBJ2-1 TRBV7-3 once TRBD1 TGTGCCAGCAGCTTCGGGACAGGGGAATACAATGAGCAGTTCTTC CASSFGTGEYNEQFF
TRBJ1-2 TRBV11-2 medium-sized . TGTGCCAGCAGCTTAAGCGGTACGGCCAACTATGGCTACACCTTC CASSLSGTANYGYTF
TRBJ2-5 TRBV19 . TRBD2 TGTGCCAGTAGTATGCCGGGAGGACTAGCGGGGCAAGAGACCCAGTACTTC CASSMPGGLAGQETQYF
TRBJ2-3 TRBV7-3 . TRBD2 TGTGCCAGCAGCCCAAGACTAGCGGGCGGGGGGGCAGATACGCAGTATTTT CASSPRLAGGGADTQYF
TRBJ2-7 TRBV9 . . TGTGCCAGCAGCGTAGGTTGGGGGGGCGGCGAGCAGTACTTC CASSVGWGGGEQYF
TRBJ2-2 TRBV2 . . TGTGCCAGCAGTGAAGCCCCCGGGGGGCTGTTTTTT CASSEAPGGLFF
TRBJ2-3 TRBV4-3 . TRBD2 TGCGCCAGCAGCCAAGGACTAGCGGGAGGGGTCACAGATACGCAGTATTTT CASSQGLAGGVTDTQYF
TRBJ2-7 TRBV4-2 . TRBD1 TGTGCCAGCAGTTACACAGGGGTGGGGATTTACGAGCAGTACTTC CASSYTGVGIYEQYF
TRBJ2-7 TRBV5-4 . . TGTGCCAGCAGCTTGGTCGGCAGGGCTTCCTACGAGCAGTACTTC CASSLVGRASYEQYF
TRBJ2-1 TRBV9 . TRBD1 TGTGCCAGCAGCAACCGACAGGGCGAGTCCAATGAGCAGTTCTTC CASSNRQGESNEQFF
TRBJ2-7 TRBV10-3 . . TGTGCCATCAGTGAGGGGACTGCCATCGAGCAGTACTTC CAISEGTAIEQYF
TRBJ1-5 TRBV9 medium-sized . TGTGCCAGCAGCGTAGACGGCAGGGCTAGCAATCAGCCCCAGCATTTT CASSVDGRASNQPQHF